This entry lists 27 T cell receptor beta chains sequenced from one sample in a study of blood T cells in healthy people across ages (dated by TCRdb to between 2015 and 2017). To prepare the library, 5' RACE was applied. Sequencer: Illumina HiSeq 2500. The second PCR ran for roughly 6 to 11 cycles and used a J-beta primer mix along with a sample-barcoded 5' primer. The public reads were run again by TCRdb, first through fastp at Q25 and then through MiXCR, and only productive beta chains were kept. Each record represents a unique CDR3 protein, reported with the most common genes and DNA among its rows. The sample table records over 1,500,000 distinct CDR3 sequences; 49% of these occur just once. The ten largest clones capture approximately 2.1% of the sample. Material: blood. All receptors derive from a woman between 35 and 50 years old in good health.

The V gene is TRBV29-1, the J gene TRBJ2-4; TRBD2 matches at 8 bases. V lost 4 bases to trimming and J lost 13 bases; unmatched junction nucleotides: 21. The CDR3 covers 16 residues. Per germline, CDR1 SQVTM and CDR2 ANQGSEA. For the CDR3, the DNA is TGCAGCGTTGGAGATAGCGGGGCAGTGGCCTACAATGAGCAGTACTTC. This sequence encodes CSVGDSGAVAYNEQYF.

This chain's CDR3 is CASSLVQGAVAEAFF. Here the CDR3 DNA reads TGTGCCAGCAGTTTAGTTCAGGGGGCAGTTGCTGAAGCTTTCTTT. The chain joins TRBV12-3 or TRBV12-4 to TRBJ1-1, with 8 bases matching TRBD1. This CDR3 has 15 amino acids. Trimming removed 1 base from V and 6 bases from J; junction bases left unmatched: 7.

The rearrangement links TRBV7-2 to TRBJ2-1, with 8 bases aligning to TRBD2. The CDR3 sequence is 16 residues long. V shed 5 bases, J shed 0 bases, and the junction held 6 bases outside the gene matches. Germline V gene data show CDR1 as SGHTA and CDR2 as FQGNSA. The CDR3 DNA sequence: TGTGCCAGCAGCCTACTAGCGGCCAGCTCCTACAATGAGCAGTTCTTC. Its translation: CASSLLAASSYNEQFF.

There are a few counts of this clonotype. This chain uses TRBV6-2 or TRBV6-3 with TRBJ2-5; D is possibly TRBD1 (6 bases). V was shortened by 6 bases and J by 6 bases, with 14 bases between the two germline ends. Per the germline V gene, CDR1 is MNHEY and CDR2 is SVGEGT. The CDR3 runs 13 residues. The CDR3 here is CASSGQSIKTQYF. CDR3 nucleotide sequence: TGTGCCAGCAGCGGACAGTCCATCAAGACCCAGTACTTC.

Concerning this clonotype itself: Relative to the germline gene, one junction end is altered; a read error may explain this. The chain is built from TRBV7-3 and TRBJ2-1; the match to TRBD2 covers 7 bases. Per germline, CDR1 SGHTA and CDR2 FQGTGA. The CDR3 is made up of 12 amino acids. The CDR3 loop is CASSLLRGEPFF. The CDR3 DNA follows: TGTGCCAGCAGCTTACTCCGGGGGGAGCCGTTCTTC. The full variable domain, its missing parts supplied by reference TRBV7-3 and TRBJ2-1, is GAGVSQTPSNKVTEKGKYVELRCDPISGHTALYWYRQSLGQGPEFLIYFQGTGAADDSGLPNDRFFAVRPEGSVSTLKIQRTERGDSAVYLCASSLLRGEPFFGPGTRLTVL.

CDR3 nucleotides: TGCGCCAGCAGCCAAAGGACAGGGAGTAGTGGCTACACCTTC. Encoded protein: CASSQRTGSSGYTF. The V and J genes are TRBV4-1 and TRBJ1-2; 8 bases are a match to TRBD1. The length of the CDR3 is 14 residues. CDR1 is MGHRA, CDR2 YSYEKL, per germline. V trimming: 2 bases; J trimming: 7 bases; junction bases outside the gene matches: 6.

The rearrangement uses TRBV2 and TRBJ1-2, with a possible D match to TRBD1 (5 bases). The V gene's germline CDR1 is SNHLY and CDR2 FYNNEI. This CDR3 is built from 10 residues. Here the CDR3 reads CARQGDDYTF. CDR3 DNA sequence: TGTGCAAGGCAGGGAGATGACTACACCTTC.

The chain links TRBV3-1 to TRBJ2-5; D gene unclear. The CDR3 loop spans 14 amino acids. V was cut by 3 bases and J by 3 bases, with 11 bases left in between. From germline, CDR1 is LGHDT and CDR2 YNNKEL (reference sequence). This CDR3 reads CASSQPDPKETQYF. Written as DNA, the CDR3 is TGTGCCAGCAGCCAGCCCGACCCCAAAGAGACCCAGTACTTC.

This clonotype appeared a single time. The chain recombines TRBV6-2 or TRBV6-3 with TRBJ2-7; TRBD1 or TRBD2 may be the D gene (5 bases each). The CDR3 is 13 residues long. V was shortened by 5 bases and J by 10 bases, with 18 bases between the two germline ends. The germline V gene encodes CDR1 MNHEY and CDR2 SVGEGT. CDR3 nucleotides: TGTGCCAGCAGTGCATCGGGACGCCGAGCCCAGTACTTC. Amino acids: CASSASGRRAQYF.

This chain connects TRBV29-1 to TRBJ2-3; 7 bases fit TRBD1. V dropped 0 bases and J dropped 2; count of bases not matched to a gene: 5. The CDR3 is made up of 15 amino acids. CDR1 is SQVTM, CDR2 ANQGSEA, per germline. This chain's CDR3 is CSVEDRGGFTDTQYF. In nucleotides, the CDR3 is TGCAGCGTTGAAGATCGAGGGGGCTTCACAGATACGCAGTATTTT.

The V call is TRBV20-1, the J call TRBJ2-3; 13 bases are a match to TRBD2. Unmatched junction bases numbered 12, after V lost 2 bases and J lost 7 bases. Germline CDR1 is DFQATT and CDR2 is SNEGSKA (reference sequence). The CDR3 covers 17 residues. The DNA for the CDR3 is TGCAGTGCTAGACCGAGACTAGCGGGGGGCGCCTTTTATACGCAGTATTTT. Its protein product is CSARPRLAGGAFYTQYF.

V usage is TRBV5-1 and J usage is TRBJ2-7; 7 nucleotides line up with TRBD1. The CDR3 is 16 residues long. The germline V gene has CDR1 SGHRS and CDR2 YFSETQ. V lost 4 bases and J lost 7; bases outside the gene matches: 17. The DNA of the CDR3 is TGCGCCAGCAGCGTGGCCACCAGGGGGAACGACAAGGAGCAGTACTTC. Its protein product is CASSVATRGNDKEQYF.

The chain joins TRBV6-2 or TRBV6-3 to TRBJ2-7, with D perhaps given as TRBD1 or TRBD2 (5 bases each). Germline lookup yields CDR1 MNHEY and CDR2 SVGEGT. This CDR3 region has 15 residues. The ends were cut back, 5 bases at V and 7 bases at J, with 21 bases in the middle. Here the CDR3 DNA reads TGTGCCAGCAGTACTGAGGGGAATGCCTACAATGAGCAGTACTTC. It yields the protein CASSTEGNAYNEQYF.

In its sample, this clonotype was seen a few times. V usage is TRBV6-5 and J usage is TRBJ1-1; D remains unclear. Trimming pared 5 bases from V and 0 bases from J, leaving 7 bases between. This CDR3 is built from 13 residues. Germline V CDR1 and CDR2: MNHEY, SVGAGI. The CDR3 here is CASSDGVNTEAFF. The CDR3 nucleotides read TGTGCCAGCAGTGATGGGGTGAACACTGAAGCTTTCTTT.

This clonotype has only a few counts. V and J are TRBV12-3 or TRBV12-4 and TRBJ1-2, with 7 bases identical to TRBD1. This CDR3 spans 14 amino acids. V trimming: 6 bases; J trimming: 2 bases; junction bases outside the gene matches: 6. In DNA form, the CDR3 reads TGTGCCAGCAGCAGGGGGGCAGCCAACTATGGCTACACCTTC. Its protein product is CASSRGAANYGYTF.

Notes on this clonotype: Just one base apart from a much larger clone, this may be a read error. The chain carries TRBV4-3 and TRBJ2-5; D is uncertain. The CDR3 has 16 amino acids. The germline gives CDR1 LGHNA, CDR2 YSLEER. The V and J ends lost 0 bases and 1 base respectively, with 12 bases between them. In DNA form, the CDR3 reads TGCGCCAGCAGCCAAGATATAAGGCGATCCCAAGAGACCCAGTACTTC. It codes for CASSQDIRRSQETQYF.

The rearrangement links TRBV6-6 to TRBJ2-1, with 9 bases that match TRBD2. V lost 3 bases and J lost 9; bases outside the gene matches: 12. CDR1 is MNHNY, CDR2 SVGAGI, per germline (reference sequence). The CDR3 length is 16 residues. CDR3 DNA sequence: TGTGCCAGCAGTTATCTAGCGGGGTCCGGAAATGGTGAGCAGTTCTTC. Translating it yields CASSYLAGSGNGEQFF.

This clonotype appeared a few times. The rearrangement uses TRBV3-1 and TRBJ2-1, with D possibly TRBD1 on 5 matching bases. With 1 base removed from V and 3 bases from J, the gap between germline ends came to 7 bases. CDR1 is LGHDT and CDR2 is YNNKEL in the germline V gene (reference sequence). This CDR3 is built from 14 residues. CDR3 nucleotides: TGTGCCAGCAGCCAAGTCACAGGCTACAATGAGCAGTTCTTC. Protein sequence: CASSQVTGYNEQFF.

The chain has TRBV7-9 and TRBJ1-5, with no clear D. Germline values: CDR1 SEHNR, CDR2 FQNEAQ (reference sequence). V lost 4 bases and J lost 3, with 13 bases in between. The CDR3 covers 15 residues. The CDR3 DNA sequence: TGTGCCAGCAGCTCAGGATGGGGTAACAATCAGCCCCAGCATTTT. Amino acid sequence: CASSSGWGNNQPQHF.

V gene TRBV6-2 or TRBV6-3 combines with J gene TRBJ2-4; 15 positions agree with TRBD2. Gene TRBJ2-7 matches the end of the DNA better, so the J call may be wrong. Looked up from germline, CDR1 is MNHEY and CDR2 is SVGEGT. This CDR3 is built from 17 residues. The CDR3 sequence: CASRGTSGGTIPREQYF. CDR3 DNA sequence: TGTGCCAGCAGGGGGACTAGCGGGGGGACCATCCCCCGCGAGCAGTACTTC.

The V gene is TRBV28, the J gene TRBJ2-5, with 10 bases identical to TRBD2. J was trimmed by 4 bases and V by 3 bases; bases with no gene match: 8. This CDR3 spans 16 amino acids. The germline V gene has CDR1 MDHEN and CDR2 SYDVKM. The CDR3 DNA follows: TGTGCCAGCAGTTTCCTCCTTATAGCGGGGGGAGAGACCCAGTACTTC. Protein sequence: CASSFLLIAGGETQYF.

This clonotype came up a few times. The chain is built from TRBV6-5 and TRBJ1-2; a possible D gene is TRBD1 (6 bases). Germline CDR1 MNHEY, CDR2 SVGAGI. This CDR3 comprises 13 residues. V was pared by 1 base and J by 9 bases, with 12 bases between. CDR3 sequence reads: CASSYFPGGSYTF. Here the CDR3 DNA reads TGTGCCAGCAGTTACTTCCCGGGGGGCAGCTACACCTTC.

This clonotype was observed a handful of times. The rearrangement links TRBV6-1 to TRBJ2-7, with D possibly being TRBD2 (7 bases). Germline loops: CDR1 MNHNS, CDR2 SASEGT. The CDR3 has 15 amino acids. V lost 7 bases and J lost 4, with 20 bases in between. Written as DNA, the CDR3 is TGTGCCAGCACCGGACTTGGGGGGGCGATATACGAGCAGTACTTC. This encodes CASTGLGGAIYEQYF.

This clonotype was counted ten times or more. The gene calls are TRBV13 and TRBJ2-4; D not certain. The V end was cut by 2 bases, the J end by 3 bases, with 11 bases between. The CDR3 runs to 15 residues. Germline V CDR1 and CDR2: PRHDT, FYEKMQ (reference sequence). CDR3 sequence: CASSLNNGIKNIQYF. CDR3 bases: TGTGCCAGCAGCTTAAATAATGGGATCAAAAACATTCAGTACTTC.

The chain links TRBV7-2 to TRBJ2-5; TRBD2 is a possible D gene (5 bases). Trimming removed 2 bases at V and 5 bases at J, with 18 bases between. There are 16 residues in the CDR3. Looked up from germline, CDR1 is SGHTA and CDR2 is FQGNSA. The CDR3 coding sequence is TGTGCCAGCAGCTTACGGCCTTTCGGCGGGCTGGAGACCCAGTACTTC. This sequence encodes CASSLRPFGGLETQYF.

This clonotype was counted between two and nine times. The V call is TRBV7-8, the J call TRBJ1-2, with D possibly being TRBD1 (5 bases). The V end was cut by 5 bases, the J end by 5 bases, with 12 bases between. The CDR3 has 13 amino acids. Germline V lookup: CDR1 SGHVS, CDR2 FQNEAQ. CDR3 sequence reads: CASSGDPRYGYTF. The CDR3 DNA reads TGTGCCAGCAGCGGGGACCCAAGATATGGCTACACCTTC.

The genes are TRBV10-3 and TRBJ1-1; the D is unclear. Germline CDR1 ENHRY, CDR2 SYGVKD. Deletions cut 0 bases from V and 4 bases from J, with 15 bases between. This CDR3 region has 16 residues. The CDR3: CAISESIVKGPTEAFF. CDR3 nucleotides: TGTGCCATCAGTGAGTCGATCGTTAAGGGCCCCACTGAAGCTTTCTTT.